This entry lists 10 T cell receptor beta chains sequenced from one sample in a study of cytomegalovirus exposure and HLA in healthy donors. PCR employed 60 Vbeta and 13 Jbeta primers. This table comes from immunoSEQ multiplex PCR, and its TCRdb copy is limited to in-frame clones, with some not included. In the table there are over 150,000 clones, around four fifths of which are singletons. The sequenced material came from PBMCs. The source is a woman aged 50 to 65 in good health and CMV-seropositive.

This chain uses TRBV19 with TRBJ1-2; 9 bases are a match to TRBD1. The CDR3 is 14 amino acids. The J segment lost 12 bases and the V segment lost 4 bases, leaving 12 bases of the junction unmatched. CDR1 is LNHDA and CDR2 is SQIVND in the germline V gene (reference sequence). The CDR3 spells CASSSRDRDEVHTF. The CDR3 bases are TGTGCCAGTAGTAGCCGGGACAGGGATGAAGTTCACACCTTC.

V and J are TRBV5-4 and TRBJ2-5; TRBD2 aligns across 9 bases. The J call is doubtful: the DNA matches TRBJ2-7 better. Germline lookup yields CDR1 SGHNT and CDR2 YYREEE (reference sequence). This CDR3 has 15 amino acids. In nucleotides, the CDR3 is TGTGCCAGCAGCTCCGGCGGGGGGGGAGCCTACGAGCAGTACTTC. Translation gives CASSSGGGGAYEQYF.

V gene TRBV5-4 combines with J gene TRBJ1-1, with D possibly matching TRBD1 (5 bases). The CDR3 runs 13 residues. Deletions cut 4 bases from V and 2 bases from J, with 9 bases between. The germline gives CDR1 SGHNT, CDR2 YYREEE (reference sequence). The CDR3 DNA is TGTGCCAGCAGCGTAACAGGTAACACTGAAGCTTTCTTT. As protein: CASSVTGNTEAFF.

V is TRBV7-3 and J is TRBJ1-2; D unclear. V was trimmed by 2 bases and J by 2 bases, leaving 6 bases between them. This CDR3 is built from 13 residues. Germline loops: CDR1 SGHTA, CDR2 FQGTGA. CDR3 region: CASSLAGNYGYTF. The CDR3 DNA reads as TGTGCCAGCAGCTTAGCAGGAAACTATGGCTACACCTTC.

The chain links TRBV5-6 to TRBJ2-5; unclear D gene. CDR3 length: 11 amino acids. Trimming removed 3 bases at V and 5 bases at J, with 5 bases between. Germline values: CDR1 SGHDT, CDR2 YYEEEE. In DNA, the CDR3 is TGTGCCAGCAGCTACGGGGAGACCCAGTACTTC. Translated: CASSYGETQYF.

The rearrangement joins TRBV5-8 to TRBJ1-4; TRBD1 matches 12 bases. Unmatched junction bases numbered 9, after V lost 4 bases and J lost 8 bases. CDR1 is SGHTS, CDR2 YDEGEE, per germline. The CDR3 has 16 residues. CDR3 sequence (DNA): TGTGCCAGCAGCCCCGGGACAGGGGGCCGGGGGGAAAAACTGTTTTTT. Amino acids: CASSPGTGGRGEKLFF.

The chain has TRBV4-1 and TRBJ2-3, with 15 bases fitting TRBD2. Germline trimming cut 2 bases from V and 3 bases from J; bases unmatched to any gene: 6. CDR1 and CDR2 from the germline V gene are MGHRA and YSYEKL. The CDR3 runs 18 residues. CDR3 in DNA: TGCGCCAGCAGCCAATTAGGACTAGCGGGGGGGGTAACAGATACGCAGTATTTT. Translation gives CASSQLGLAGGVTDTQYF.

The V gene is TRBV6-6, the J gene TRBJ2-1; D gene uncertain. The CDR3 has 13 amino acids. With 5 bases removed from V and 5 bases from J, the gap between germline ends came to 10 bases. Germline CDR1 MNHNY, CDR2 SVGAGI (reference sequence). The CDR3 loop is CASSLGPNNEQFF. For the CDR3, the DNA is TGTGCCAGCAGTCTCGGTCCCAACAATGAGCAGTTCTTC.

CDR3 region: CASSLSTGEGYTF. The DNA of the CDR3 is TGTGCCAGCAGTTTATCGACAGGGGAAGGCTACACCTTC. The chain couples TRBV27 to TRBJ1-2; TRBD1 agrees at 8 bases. Germline CDR1 MNHEY, CDR2 SMNVEV (reference sequence). The CDR3 runs 13 residues. Trimming cost V 0 bases and J 8 bases; bases outside gene matches: 2.

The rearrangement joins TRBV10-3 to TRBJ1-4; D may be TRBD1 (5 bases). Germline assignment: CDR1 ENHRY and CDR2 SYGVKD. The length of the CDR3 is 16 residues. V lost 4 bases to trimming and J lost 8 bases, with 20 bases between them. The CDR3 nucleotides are TGTGCCATCAGTGCCGGGGGTCAGGGAGTAGGAGAAAAACTGTTTTTT. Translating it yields CAISAGGQGVGEKLFF.